The entry below gives a single TCR beta chain sequence along with its context. The sample is drawn from a study of blood T cell repertoires in COVID-19. Study summary: T cells, B-cell-depleted T cells, or PBMCs provided the cDNA or gDNA that served as material.

Trimming pared 0 bases from V and 5 bases from J, leaving 14 bases between. The CDR3 covers 15 residues. In germline, CDR1 is LNHNV, CDR2 YYDKDF (reference sequence). The data were produced by immunoSEQ multiplex PCR, yet TCRdb's version contains in-frame clones alone and is incomplete. This table has more than 350,000 clones, around 87% appearing once. Seattle patients were enrolled during active infection and followed longitudinally. This chain connects TRBV15 to TRBJ2-7, with D maybe TRBD1 (5 bases). The TCR comes from a woman under 40 with COVID-19, enrolled during active disease. Input material: peripheral blood. The CDR3 DNA reads as TGTGCCACCAGCAGAGATCGAAGGGGTTGGAACGAGCAGTACTTC. Translation: CATSRDRRGWNEQYF.